This T cell receptor (beta chain) came from a study of T cell repertoires in cytomegalovirus infection. Across the whole study: Recently identified HLA-C-restricted and well-studied HLA-B-restricted CMV epitopes were used. General study findings and limits: Cumulated frequencies of public TCR beta families served to identify carriers of CMV plus the relevant HLA. Dominant in the ex vivo response were TCR beta clonotypes restricted by HLA-C and specific for CMV.

About this clonotype: Its antigen remains unidentified.

TCRdb reprocessed the reads with MiXCR, giving one entry per CDR3 protein. The repertoire holds approximately 56,000 distinct CDR3 sequences, 15% to 20% seen once, with just under 80% in the top ten. The TCR was taken from a human donor in good health (CMV status not recorded). Some clones in this sample may be carry-over from other donors' samples. The specimen comprised CD8+ T cells from cultured PBMCs, sampled from culture after CMV antigen stimulation.

CDR3 region: CASSQDGTVLHSGNTIYF. In DNA form, the CDR3 reads TGTGCCAGCAGCCAAGATGGGACAGTTCTCCACTCTGGAAACACCATATATTTT. J is TRBJ1-3 and V is TRBV4-2; 7 bases map to TRBD1. The CDR3 has 18 amino acids. CDR1 and CDR2 from the germline V gene are LGHNA and YNFKEQ. J was trimmed by 0 bases and V by 0 bases; bases with no gene match: 8.